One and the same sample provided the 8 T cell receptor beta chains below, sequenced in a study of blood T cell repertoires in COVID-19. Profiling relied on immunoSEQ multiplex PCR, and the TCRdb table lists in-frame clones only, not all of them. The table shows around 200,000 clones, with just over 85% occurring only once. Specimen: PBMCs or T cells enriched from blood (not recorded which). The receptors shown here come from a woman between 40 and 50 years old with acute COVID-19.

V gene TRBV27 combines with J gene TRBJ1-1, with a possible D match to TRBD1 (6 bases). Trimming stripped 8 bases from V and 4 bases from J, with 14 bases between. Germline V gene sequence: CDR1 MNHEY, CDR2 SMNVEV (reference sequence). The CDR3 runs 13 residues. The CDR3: CASAQGWTTEAFF. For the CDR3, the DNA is TGTGCCAGCGCACAGGGATGGACCACTGAAGCTTTCTTT.

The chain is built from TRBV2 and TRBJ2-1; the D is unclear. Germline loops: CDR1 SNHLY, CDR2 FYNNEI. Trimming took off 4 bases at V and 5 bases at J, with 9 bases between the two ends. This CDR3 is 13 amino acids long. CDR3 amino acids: CASSVYTDNEQFF. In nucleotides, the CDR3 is TGTGCCAGCAGTGTTTATACTGACAATGAGCAGTTCTTC. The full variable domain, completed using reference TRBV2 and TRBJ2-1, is EPEVTQTPSHQVTQMGQEVILRCVPISNHLYFYWYRQILGQKVEFLVSFYNNEISEKSEIFDDQFSVERPDGSNFTLKIRSTKLEDSAMYFCASSVYTDNEQFFGPGTRLTVL.

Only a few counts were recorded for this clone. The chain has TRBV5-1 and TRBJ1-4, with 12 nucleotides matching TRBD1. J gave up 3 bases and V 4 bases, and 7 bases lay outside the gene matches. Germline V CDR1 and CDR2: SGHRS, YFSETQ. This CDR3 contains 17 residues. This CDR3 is CASSPGTGGRANEKLFF. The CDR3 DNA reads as TGCGCCAGCAGCCCCGGGACAGGGGGCAGGGCTAATGAAAAACTGTTTTTT.

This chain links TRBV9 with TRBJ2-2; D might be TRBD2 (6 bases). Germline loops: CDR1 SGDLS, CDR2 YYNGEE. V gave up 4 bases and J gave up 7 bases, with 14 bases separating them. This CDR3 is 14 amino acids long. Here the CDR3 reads CASSHGGVGGELFF. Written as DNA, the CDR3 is TGTGCCAGCAGCCATGGCGGGGTTGGCGGGGAGCTGTTTTTT.

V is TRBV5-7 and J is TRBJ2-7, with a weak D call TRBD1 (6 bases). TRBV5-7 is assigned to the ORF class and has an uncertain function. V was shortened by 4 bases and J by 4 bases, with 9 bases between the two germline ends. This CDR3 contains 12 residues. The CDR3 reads CASSVGTYEQYF. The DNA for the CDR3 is TGTGCCAGCAGCGTTGGGACATACGAGCAGTACTTC.

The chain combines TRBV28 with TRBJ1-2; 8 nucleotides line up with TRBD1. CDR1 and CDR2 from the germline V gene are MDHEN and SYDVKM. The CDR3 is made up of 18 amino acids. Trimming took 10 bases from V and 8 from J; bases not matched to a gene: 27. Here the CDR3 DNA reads TGTGCCACCTTCGGGCCTGGCGCCTTGAGGGACAGGCAGTTCGGCTACACCTTC. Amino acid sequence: CATFGPGALRDRQFGYTF.

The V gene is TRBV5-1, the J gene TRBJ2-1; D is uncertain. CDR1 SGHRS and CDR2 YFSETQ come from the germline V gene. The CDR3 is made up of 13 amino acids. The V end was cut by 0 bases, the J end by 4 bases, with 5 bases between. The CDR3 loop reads CASSLDRYNEQFF. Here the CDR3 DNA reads TGCGCCAGCAGCTTGGATCGGTACAATGAGCAGTTCTTC.

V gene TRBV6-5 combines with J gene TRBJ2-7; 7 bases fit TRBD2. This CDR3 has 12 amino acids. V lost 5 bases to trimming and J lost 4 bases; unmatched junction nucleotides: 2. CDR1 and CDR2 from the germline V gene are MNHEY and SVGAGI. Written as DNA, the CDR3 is TGTGCCAGCAGTAGCGGGGTTTACGAGCAGTACTTC. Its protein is CASSSGVYEQYF.